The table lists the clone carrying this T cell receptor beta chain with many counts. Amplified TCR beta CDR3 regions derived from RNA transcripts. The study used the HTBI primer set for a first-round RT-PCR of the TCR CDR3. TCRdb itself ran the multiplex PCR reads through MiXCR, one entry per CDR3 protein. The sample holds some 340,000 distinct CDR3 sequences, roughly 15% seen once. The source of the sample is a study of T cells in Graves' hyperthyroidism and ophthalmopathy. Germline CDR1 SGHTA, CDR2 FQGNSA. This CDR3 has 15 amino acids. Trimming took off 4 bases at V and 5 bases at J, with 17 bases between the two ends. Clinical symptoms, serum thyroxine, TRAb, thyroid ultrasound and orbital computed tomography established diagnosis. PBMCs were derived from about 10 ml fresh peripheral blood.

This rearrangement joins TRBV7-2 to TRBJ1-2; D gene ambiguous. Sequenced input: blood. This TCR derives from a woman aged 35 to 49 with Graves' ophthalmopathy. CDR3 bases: TGTGCCAGCAGCTCACCGGGAGCCGGACTTTATGGCTACACCTTC. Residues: CASSSPGAGLYGYTF.